The 13 T cell receptor beta chains reported below all come from one sample, sequenced in a study of cytomegalovirus exposure and HLA in healthy donors. 13 Jbeta primers and 60 Vbeta primers were used for the PCR. Profiled with immunoSEQ multiplex PCR; TCRdb holds only in-frame clones, not every one. Among fewer than 70,000 clones listed, around 83% were seen once. Sequencing was carried out using PBMCs. The source of these receptors is a human donor in good health.

CDR3 in amino acids: CATCPTSGAGETQYF. The CDR3, as DNA: TGTGCCACCTGTCCGACTAGCGGTGCTGGGGAGACCCAGTACTTC. The rearrangement links TRBV19 to TRBJ2-5, with TRBD2 matching 9 bases. V shed 10 bases and J 5 bases; nucleotides not matched to a gene: 14. The V gene's germline CDR1 is LNHDA and CDR2 SQIVND (reference sequence). The CDR3 is 15 residues long.

There are a few counts of this clone. The V and J genes are TRBV5-8 and TRBJ1-3; weak D call: TRBD1 (5 bases). The CDR3 is made up of 15 amino acids. Germline CDR1 SGHTS, CDR2 YDEGEE. V lost 0 bases and J 2 bases, leaving 9 bases between the germline ends. In DNA form, the CDR3 reads TGTGCCAGCAGCTTGGCCGCGGGGGCTGGAAACACCATATATTTT. It encodes CASSLAAGAGNTIYF.

Points on this clone: One end of the junction fails to match germline, which may point to a read error. The gene calls are TRBV7-9 and TRBJ2-7; 11 positions match TRBD1. The CDR3 loop spans 15 amino acids. From germline, CDR1 is SEHNR and CDR2 FQNEAQ (reference sequence). The CDR3 nucleotides read TGTTCCAGCAGCTTAGTCGGGACAGGGGGCTACGAGCAGTACTTC. Translating it yields CSSSLVGTGGYEQYF.

The J gene is TRBJ2-5, the V gene TRBV9; 9 nucleotides agree with TRBD2. The tail of the sequence fits TRBJ2-7 better, so the J call may be wrong. CDR1 is SGDLS, CDR2 YYNGEE, per germline. The CDR3 loop spans 16 amino acids. CDR3: CASSPHAGGREDEQYF. CDR3 nucleotides: TGTGCCAGCAGCCCGCACGCTGGCGGGAGGGAGGACGAGCAGTACTTC.

CDR3 sequence: CASSQGVDQPQHF. CDR3 in DNA: TGCGCCAGCAGCCAAGGAGTGGATCAGCCCCAGCATTTT. V usage is TRBV4-3 and J usage is TRBJ1-5; D gene ambiguous. Trimming cost V 1 base and J 5 bases, with 6 bases left between them. Germline V lookup: CDR1 LGHNA, CDR2 YSLEER. The CDR3 covers 13 residues.

V and J are TRBV2 and TRBJ1-5; 7 nucleotides align to TRBD1. Unmatched junction bases numbered 16, after V lost 6 bases and J lost 2 bases. Germline assignment: CDR1 SNHLY and CDR2 FYNNEI. The CDR3 spans 18 residues. The CDR3 nucleotides are TGTGCCAGCAGCAGCGGCTTTAGAGGGGGCGATCGCAATCAGCCCCAGCATTTT. This sequence encodes CASSSGFRGGDRNQPQHF.

The V and J genes are TRBV10-1 and TRBJ1-5; D remains unclear. CDR3 length: 23 residues. From germline, CDR1 is WNHNN and CDR2 SYGVQD (reference sequence). Between the trimmed V and J ends, which lost 0 bases and 0 bases, there was a span of 30 bases. The CDR3 nucleotides are TGCGCCAGCAGTGAGTCGAGGCGCCCACACTGGATTACGATTGAGAATAGCAATCAGCCCCAGCATTTT. This codes for CASSESRRPHWITIENSNQPQHF.

The chain joins TRBV7-9 to TRBJ2-3; TRBD1 might be the D (6 bases). CDR1 is SEHNR, CDR2 FQNEAQ, per germline (reference sequence). This CDR3 contains 15 residues. V was cut by 5 bases and J by 3 bases, with 15 bases left in between. CDR3 DNA: TGTGCCAGCAGCCAACTAGGGGGACGGACAGATACGCAGTATTTT. Translated: CASSQLGGRTDTQYF.

The genes are TRBV7-2 and TRBJ2-5, with D tentatively TRBD2 (6 bases). CDR1 is SGHTA and CDR2 is FQGNSA in the germline V gene. The V and J ends lost 2 bases and 2 bases respectively, with 9 bases between them. The CDR3 is 14 amino acids. CDR3 region: CASSLNGLQETQYF. CDR3 in DNA: TGTGCCAGCAGCTTAAACGGACTACAAGAGACCCAGTACTTC.

The chain is built from TRBV4-2 and TRBJ1-5, with TRBD1 matching over 11 bases. The germline V gene has CDR1 LGHNA and CDR2 YNFKEQ. The CDR3 sequence is 16 residues long. V gave up 4 bases and J gave up 6 bases; unmatched junction bases: 8. The CDR3 nucleotides are TGTGCCAGCAGCCCAATCCTTGGGACAGGGGGTCAGCCCCAGCATTTT. This encodes CASSPILGTGGQPQHF.

V gene TRBV11-2 combines with J gene TRBJ1-2; 10 bases line up with TRBD1. V lost 6 bases to trimming and J lost 8 bases; unmatched junction nucleotides: 15. Germline V gene data show CDR1 as SGHAT and CDR2 as FQNNGV. The CDR3 runs 16 residues. The CDR3 protein is CASSTGTGAARWGYTF. The CDR3 DNA reads TGTGCCAGCAGTACCGGGACAGGGGCGGCGCGTTGGGGCTACACCTTC.

This clone was picked up one time. V usage is TRBV28 and J usage is TRBJ2-3; TRBD1 might be the D (6 bases). Trimming pared 8 bases from V and 7 bases from J, leaving 19 bases between. The CDR3 spans 14 residues. Germline V gene sequence: CDR1 MDHEN, CDR2 SYDVKM. This CDR3 is CASQNRATGNTQYF. CDR3 DNA: TGTGCCAGCCAAAACAGGGCAACGGGAAATACGCAGTATTTT.

The rearrangement links TRBV27 to TRBJ1-1; a possible D gene is TRBD1 (5 bases). Trimming took 6 bases from V and 1 from J, leaving 9 bases between them. Germline V lookup: CDR1 MNHEY, CDR2 SMNVEV (reference sequence). This CDR3 contains 13 residues. The CDR3 region has the DNA TGTGCCAGCAGGCTGCAGGGGAACACTGAAGCTTTCTTT. It encodes CASRLQGNTEAFF.